One and the same sample provided the 20 T cell receptor beta chains below, sequenced in a study of T cell responses to AZD1222 COVID-19 vaccine. The data were produced by immunoSEQ multiplex PCR, yet TCRdb's version contains in-frame clones alone and is incomplete. Of 95,000 to 110,000 clones in the sample, more than 75% are singletons; the top ten hold 22%. This sample comprised peripheral blood, obtained on day 0 of AZD1222 vaccination. The receptors here all came from an adult in good health.

The J gene is TRBJ2-3, the V gene TRBV7-9; TRBD2 aligns across 10 bases. The CDR3 length is 15 residues. Trimming cost V 6 bases and J 0 bases; bases outside gene matches: 3. CDR1 and CDR2 from the germline V gene are SEHNR and FQNEAQ (reference sequence). The CDR3 spells CASSLGLASTDTQYF. The CDR3 bases are TGTGCCAGCAGTTTGGGACTAGCGAGCACAGATACGCAGTATTTT.

This chain links TRBV9 with TRBJ2-3; 7 bases match TRBD1. CDR1 is SGDLS and CDR2 is YYNGEE in the germline V gene. V lost 0 bases to trimming and J lost 3 bases; unmatched junction nucleotides: 7. The CDR3 covers 16 residues. CDR3 residues: CASSVGGGFGTDTQYF. CDR3 DNA sequence: TGTGCCAGCAGCGTAGGAGGGGGCTTTGGTACAGATACGCAGTATTTT.

The rearrangement joins TRBV4-1 to TRBJ2-5, with a weak D call TRBD1 (6 bases). Trimming took off 0 bases at V and 4 bases at J, with 15 bases between the two ends. The CDR3 is 16 residues long. Germline CDR1 MGHRA, CDR2 YSYEKL. DNA of the CDR3: TGCGCCAGCAGCCAAGACCCGACAGGCGGAAGAGAGACCCAGTACTTC. This sequence encodes CASSQDPTGGRETQYF.

The chain links TRBV5-1 to TRBJ2-3, with 10 bases that match TRBD2. The CDR3 is made up of 17 amino acids. Germline V gene lookup returns CDR1 SGHRS and CDR2 YFSETQ. V shed 6 bases, J shed 0 bases, and the junction held 10 bases outside the gene matches. In DNA, the CDR3 is TGCGCCAGCACCCTCGGGGGGGGACTAGCGAGCACAGATACGCAGTATTTT. Translation: CASTLGGGLASTDTQYF.

The chain joins TRBV4-3 to TRBJ2-1; TRBD2 aligns across 13 bases. The CDR3 consists of 15 residues. In germline, CDR1 is LGHNA, CDR2 YSLEER. Trimming at V came to 4 bases and at J to 9 bases, leaving 6 bases not matched to a gene. As DNA, the CDR3 is TGCGCCAGCAGCCTACTAGCGGGGGGGCCAAGTGAGCAGTTCTTC. Protein sequence: CASSLLAGGPSEQFF.

J is TRBJ2-7 and V is TRBV10-3, with 8 bases matching TRBD2. Germline CDR1 reads ENHRY; CDR2 reads SYGVKD. V shed 7 bases, J shed 4 bases, and the junction held 12 bases outside the gene matches. This CDR3 spans 15 amino acids. The CDR3, as DNA: TGTGCCATCACTTCGGGAACGGGGGGGTTGTACGAGCAGTACTTC. This encodes CAITSGTGGLYEQYF.

This rearrangement joins TRBV7-9 to TRBJ1-4; TRBD1 might be the D (6 bases). The CDR3 totals 15 residues. Germline loops: CDR1 SEHNR, CDR2 FQNEAQ (reference sequence). V gave up 5 bases and J gave up 8 bases, with 18 bases separating them. CDR3 protein: CASSPLFGQGEKLFF. CDR3 coding DNA: TGTGCCAGCAGCCCGCTTTTCGGCCAGGGGGAAAAACTGTTTTTT.

The rearrangement joins TRBV20-1 to TRBJ2-5, with D tentatively TRBD2 (5 bases). The CDR3 is 11 amino acids. The V end lost 6 bases, the J end lost 5 bases, and 10 bases lay between the germline ends. From germline, CDR1 is DFQATT and CDR2 SNEGSKA (reference sequence). CDR3 loop: CSAEGGETQYF. The CDR3 DNA is TGCAGTGCCGAGGGCGGTGAGACCCAGTACTTC.

V is TRBV7-9 and J is TRBJ2-1; D might be TRBD2 (5 bases). The CDR3 extends over 17 amino acids. Trimming took 4 bases from V and 2 from J, leaving 18 bases between them. The germline gives CDR1 SEHNR, CDR2 FQNEAQ (reference sequence). DNA of the CDR3: TGTGCCAGCAGCTCCCGGGGTGGACCCGGAGCCTACAATGAGCAGTTCTTC. Its translation is CASSSRGGPGAYNEQFF.

This chain links TRBV5-1 with TRBJ2-7, with D perhaps TRBD1 (6 bases). The CDR3 has 14 amino acids. Germline V gene data show CDR1 as SGHRS and CDR2 as YFSETQ. V was shortened by 4 bases and J by 1 base, with 12 bases between the two germline ends. CDR3 bases: TGCGCCAGCAGCCTGCTGGACAGTTCCTACGAGCAGTACTTC. It encodes CASSLLDSSYEQYF.

The CDR3 here is CASSLRGGKTDTQYF. The CDR3 region has the DNA TGTGCCAGCAGCTTAAGGGGGGGAAAAACAGATACGCAGTATTTT. The V call is TRBV11-2, the J call TRBJ2-3, with D possibly being TRBD2 (7 bases). This CDR3 contains 15 residues. In germline, CDR1 is SGHAT, CDR2 FQNNGV. The V end was cut by 2 bases, the J end by 3 bases, with 12 bases between.

This clone was observed once. V gene TRBV6-5 combines with J gene TRBJ1-2; D is perhaps TRBD1 (5 bases). V was shortened by 6 bases and J by 4 bases, with 9 bases between the two germline ends. CDR3 length: 12 amino acids. Per germline, CDR1 MNHEY and CDR2 SVGAGI. This chain's CDR3 is CASRRGVYGYTF. CDR3 DNA sequence: TGTGCCAGCAGAAGGGGAGTCTATGGCTACACCTTC.

This clone has just one count. The chain has TRBV30 and TRBJ2-1; 10 bases map to TRBD1. The CDR3 sequence is 14 residues long. Germline V gene lookup returns CDR1 GTSNPN and CDR2 SVGIG (reference sequence). V lost 1 base, J lost 8 bases, and 5 bases stayed unmatched. The CDR3 loop reads CAWSDGTGADEQFF. In nucleotides, the CDR3 is TGTGCCTGGAGTGACGGGACAGGGGCTGATGAGCAGTTCTTC.

The J gene is TRBJ2-1, the V gene TRBV7-9; 14 bases match TRBD2. V lost 5 bases and J lost 4; bases outside the gene matches: 7. Germline CDR1 reads SEHNR; CDR2 reads FQNEAQ (reference sequence). The CDR3 contains 17 residues. The CDR3 region is CASSARTSGGRYNEQFF. Here the CDR3 DNA reads TGTGCCAGCAGCGCCCGGACTAGCGGGGGGCGATACAATGAGCAGTTCTTC.

The chain joins TRBV6-5 to TRBJ1-6, with 7 positions matching TRBD1. The CDR3 runs to 14 residues. Germline trimming cut 5 bases from V and 10 bases from J; bases unmatched to any gene: 8. CDR1 and CDR2 (germline): MNHEY, SVGAGI. This CDR3 is CASSPQGVGSPLHF. The CDR3 region has the DNA TGTGCCAGCAGTCCTCAGGGGGTTGGGTCACCCCTCCACTTT.

V and J are TRBV11-2 and TRBJ1-1; D may be TRBD1 (5 bases). Trimming removed 1 base from V and 3 bases from J, with 18 bases in between. Per germline, CDR1 SGHAT and CDR2 FQNNGV. This CDR3 comprises 17 residues. CDR3 loop: CASSLAVRGWGYTEAFF. The CDR3 DNA sequence: TGTGCCAGCAGCTTAGCAGTGCGGGGATGGGGCTACACTGAAGCTTTCTTT.

The J gene is TRBJ2-7, the V gene TRBV7-6; TRBD1 matches at 8 bases. There are 14 residues in the CDR3. The germline gives CDR1 SGHVS, CDR2 FNYEAQ. J lost 3 bases, V lost 5 bases, and 6 bases had no gene match. In nucleotides, the CDR3 is TGTGCCAGCAGCCAGGGGGCCCGGAGCTACGAGCAGTACTTC. It yields the protein CASSQGARSYEQYF.

The CDR3 loop reads CASSTGTWLTGELFF. The CDR3 coding sequence is TGTGCCAGCAGCACCGGGACTTGGCTGACCGGGGAGCTGTTTTTT. The chain has TRBV6-2 or TRBV6-3 and TRBJ2-2; a possible D gene is TRBD2 (6 bases). The CDR3 covers 15 residues. Trimming pared 6 bases from V and 5 bases from J, leaving 16 bases between. Germline CDR1 MNHEY, CDR2 SVGEGT.

The rearrangement uses TRBV7-2 and TRBJ1-1, with a possible D match to TRBD1 (5 bases). V lost 4 bases, J lost 0 bases, and 12 bases lay in between. The CDR3 covers 15 residues. CDR1 is SGHTA and CDR2 is FQGNSA in the germline V gene. The CDR3: CASSWDGILNTEAFF. CDR3 nucleotide sequence: TGTGCCAGCAGCTGGGACGGAATTCTGAACACTGAAGCTTTCTTT.

The chain has TRBV5-1 and TRBJ1-5; D gene ambiguous. The CDR3 extends over 13 amino acids. Germline CDR1 is SGHRS and CDR2 is YFSETQ. V was cut by 4 bases and J by 0 bases, with 5 bases left in between. This chain's CDR3 is CASSRDSNQPQHF. Here the CDR3 DNA reads TGCGCCAGCAGCCGGGATAGCAATCAGCCCCAGCATTTT.